This T cell receptor beta chain was identified during a study of cytomegalovirus exposure and HLA in healthy donors. CDR1 MNHNS and CDR2 SASEGT come from the germline V gene. The CDR3 covers 17 residues. V trimming: 4 bases; J trimming: 6 bases; junction bases outside the gene matches: 13. The repertoire was sequenced with immunoSEQ multiplex PCR; TCRdb's copy has only in-frame clones and lacks some. The table records some 350,000 clones, 75% to 90% of them present only once. Source material: PBMCs. The chain uses TRBV6-1 and TRBJ2-2, with TRBD2 matching 8 bases. This receptor was identified in a woman in her thirties in good health and CMV-seropositive. In DNA form, the CDR3 reads TGTGCCAGCAGTGCCAGCGGGAGTACTACTCTTTCCGGGGAGCTGTTTTTT. Protein: CASSASGSTTLSGELFF.